This TCR beta chain was sequenced for a study of shared clonotypes between healthy human individuals. The length of the CDR3 is 15 residues. Per germline, CDR1 SGHNT and CDR2 YYREEE (reference sequence). V was trimmed by 1 base and J by 4 bases, leaving 12 bases between them. Generated by immunoSEQ multiplex PCR, the TCRdb table keeps only in-frame clones and is missing some. This table has hundreds of thousands of clones, 74% appearing once. The chain combines TRBV5-4 with TRBJ1-5; no clear D gene. The specimen was memory CD4+ T cells sorted from blood. Regarding subset: CD45RA-negative fraction. This TCR derives from a woman in her 30s in good health. The CDR3 is CASSLLGGGNQPQHF. CDR3 coding DNA: TGTGCCAGCAGCTTGTTGGGTGGTGGGAATCAGCCCCAGCATTTT.